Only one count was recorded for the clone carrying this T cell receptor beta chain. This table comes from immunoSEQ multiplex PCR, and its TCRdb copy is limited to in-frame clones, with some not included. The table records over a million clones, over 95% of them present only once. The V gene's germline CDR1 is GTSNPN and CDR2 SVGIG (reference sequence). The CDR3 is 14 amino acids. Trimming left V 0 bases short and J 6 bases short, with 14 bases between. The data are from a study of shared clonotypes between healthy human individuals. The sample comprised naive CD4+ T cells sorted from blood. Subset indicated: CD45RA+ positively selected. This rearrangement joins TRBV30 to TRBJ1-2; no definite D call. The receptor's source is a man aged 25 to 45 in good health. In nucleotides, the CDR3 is TGTGCCTGGAGTGTTGAGGTAGGGCCGGATGGCTACACCTTC. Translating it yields CAWSVEVGPDGYTF.